The 20 T cell receptor beta chains below were found in one sample sequenced in a study of T cell changes during pregnancy in multiple sclerosis. Using immunoSEQ multiplex PCR, the repertoire was profiled, and TCRdb retains in-frame clones only, with some absent. The sample has about 72,000 clones, roughly 91% seen once. Material: peripheral blood, obtained in the third trimester of pregnancy. Source of these receptors: a female donor in good health, enrolled as a control in a pregnancy study.

V gene TRBV6-1 combines with J gene TRBJ1-2; 7 bases are shared with TRBD1. V lost 6 bases and J lost 3; bases outside the gene matches: 7. The CDR3 consists of 14 residues. CDR1 and CDR2 (germline): MNHNS, SASEGT. CDR3 DNA: TGTGCCAGCAGGCGACAGGGAATAGACTATGGCTACACCTTC. This codes for CASRRQGIDYGYTF.

This clone was detected once. The CDR3 sequence is CASSTRTGYTEAFF. In DNA, the CDR3 is TGTGCCAGCAGCACCCGGACAGGTTACACTGAAGCTTTCTTT. The chain links TRBV5-6 to TRBJ1-1, with 7 nucleotides matching TRBD1. The CDR3 runs 14 residues. CDR1 is SGHDT and CDR2 is YYEEEE in the germline V gene. After removal of 4 bases from V and 3 bases from J, the junction contained 6 bases not matched to a gene.

This chain connects TRBV4-2 to TRBJ2-1; TRBD2 might be the D (6 bases). V lost 5 bases and J lost 0, with 8 bases in between. The CDR3 has 14 residues. The germline V gene encodes CDR1 LGHNA and CDR2 YNFKEQ. DNA for the CDR3: TGTGCCAGCAGCAAGACTAGCTCCTACAATGAGCAGTTCTTC. Translation gives CASSKTSSYNEQFF.

This chain connects TRBV5-4 to TRBJ1-1, with D possibly matching TRBD1 (5 bases). V dropped 2 bases and J dropped 1 base, with 9 bases sitting between them. CDR1 and CDR2 (germline): SGHNT, YYREEE (reference sequence). The CDR3 runs to 14 residues. The CDR3 reads CASSFDRSNTEAFF. DNA of the CDR3: TGTGCCAGCAGCTTCGACAGATCGAACACTGAAGCTTTCTTT.

The rearrangement joins TRBV11-2 to TRBJ2-4, with TRBD1 as a possible D gene (5 bases). V was pared by 5 bases and J by 8 bases, with 16 bases between. CDR1 and CDR2 from the germline V gene are SGHAT and FQNNGV. This CDR3 is built from 14 residues. The DNA for the CDR3 is TGTGCCAGCAGCAGGGAACAGGTGATAGACATTCAGTACTTC. Translated: CASSREQVIDIQYF.

This clone has just one count. The rearrangement links TRBV5-1 to TRBJ1-1; TRBD1 matches at 11 bases. In germline, CDR1 is SGHRS, CDR2 YFSETQ. With 4 bases clipped from V and 4 bases from J, the junction kept 3 bases outside the gene matches. The CDR3 is 14 residues long. In DNA form, the CDR3 reads TGCGCCAGCAGCGCAGGACAGGGGGCCACTGAAGCTTTCTTT. Its protein product is CASSAGQGATEAFF. The full variable domain, with the rest looked up from reference TRBV5-1 and TRBJ1-1, is KAGVTQTPRYLIKTRGQQVTLSCSPISGHRSVSWYQQTPGQGLQFLFEYFSETQRNKGNFPGRFSGRQFSNSRSEMNVSTLELGDSALYLCASSAGQGATEAFFGQGTRLTVV.

The gene calls are TRBV7-2 and TRBJ2-4; TRBD1 might be the D (6 bases). This CDR3 has 17 residues. Germline V gene sequence: CDR1 SGHTA, CDR2 FQGNSA. Between the trimmed V and J ends, which lost 1 base and 2 bases, there was a span of 15 bases. This CDR3 reads CASSLVGRGRTKNIQYF. In DNA, the CDR3 is TGTGCCAGCAGCTTAGTTGGCAGGGGTAGAACCAAAAACATTCAGTACTTC.

The V and J genes are TRBV5-8 and TRBJ2-7; tentatively, D is TRBD1 (6 bases). V lost 1 base to trimming and J lost 6 bases, with 11 bases between them. The V gene's germline CDR1 is SGHTS and CDR2 YDEGEE. The CDR3 runs 13 residues. CDR3 in amino acids: CASSLPGVGEQYF. CDR3 bases: TGTGCCAGCAGCTTGCCAGGGGTCGGCGAGCAGTACTTC.

This rearrangement joins TRBV15 to TRBJ2-3; TRBD2 agrees at 8 bases. Germline V gene data show CDR1 as LNHNV and CDR2 as YYDKDF (reference sequence). CDR3 length: 15 residues. With 3 bases clipped from V and 5 bases from J, the junction kept 7 bases outside the gene matches. The DNA for the CDR3 is TGTGCCACCAGCAGGACAGGACTAGCACAAGATACGCAGTATTTT. It codes for CATSRTGLAQDTQYF.

The CDR3 nucleotides are TGTGCCAGCAGCCAAGAACGGGTAGGAGAGACCCAGTACTTC. Translating it yields CASSQERVGETQYF. The V gene is TRBV4-2, the J gene TRBJ2-5; no clear D. Trimming removed 0 bases from V and 4 bases from J, with 9 bases in between. The V gene's germline CDR1 is LGHNA and CDR2 YNFKEQ. This CDR3 spans 14 amino acids.

The J gene is TRBJ1-2, the V gene TRBV19; D is perhaps TRBD1 (6 bases). The CDR3 spans 14 residues. The V and J ends lost 3 bases and 4 bases respectively, with 12 bases between them. The V gene's germline CDR1 is LNHDA and CDR2 SQIVND (reference sequence). This CDR3 reads CASSIRGAGYGYTF. CDR3 sequence (DNA): TGTGCCAGTAGTATCCGGGGGGCGGGCTATGGCTACACCTTC.

The V call is TRBV6-1, the J call TRBJ1-5; TRBD1 might be the D (6 bases). CDR1 is MNHNS and CDR2 is SASEGT in the germline V gene. Trimming removed 0 bases from V and 6 bases from J, with 12 bases in between. The CDR3 extends over 15 amino acids. The DNA for the CDR3 is TGTGCCAGCAGTGAAGCGGGAGGGGGGATTCAGCCCCAGCATTTT. Amino acid sequence: CASSEAGGGIQPQHF.

The rearrangement links TRBV7-7 to TRBJ2-1, with 10 bases fitting TRBD1. Per germline, CDR1 SSHAT and CDR2 FNYEAQ (reference sequence). This CDR3 comprises 17 residues. V dropped 5 bases and J dropped 2; count of bases not matched to a gene: 9. Written as DNA, the CDR3 is TGTGCCAGCAGCCTGAGGACCGGGACAGGGGCCTACAATGAGCAGTTCTTC. Its translation: CASSLRTGTGAYNEQFF.

V and J are TRBV4-3 and TRBJ2-7, with 10 bases lining up with TRBD2. With 1 base clipped from V and 6 bases from J, the junction kept 6 bases outside the gene matches. The CDR3 sequence is 15 residues long. From germline, CDR1 is LGHNA and CDR2 YSLEER. The CDR3 DNA follows: TGCGCCAGCAGCCAAGGAGCGGGAGGGCTCTCCGAGCAGTACTTC. It specifies CASSQGAGGLSEQYF.

In this sample, this clone turned up once. The rearrangement joins TRBV6-1 to TRBJ1-4, with 7 bases identical to TRBD1. CDR1 is MNHNS and CDR2 is SASEGT in the germline V gene. V was clipped by 3 bases and J by 0 bases; unmatched bases: 4. The CDR3 contains 16 residues. The CDR3: CASSDSGGATNEKLFF. The CDR3 DNA reads TGTGCCAGCAGTGATTCAGGGGGTGCAACTAATGAAAAACTGTTTTTT.

The chain's CDR3 is CASSPPTGMETQYF. For the CDR3, the DNA is TGTGCCAGCTCACCACCGACAGGCATGGAGACCCAGTACTTC. V and J are TRBV18 and TRBJ2-5, with D tentatively TRBD1 (6 bases). The CDR3 is 14 residues long. Trimming left V 0 bases short and J 5 bases short, with 10 bases between. Per germline, CDR1 KGHSH and CDR2 LQKENI.

The V and J genes are TRBV19 and TRBJ2-1; maybe TRBD1 (6 bases). The V end lost 3 bases, the J end lost 3 bases, and 12 bases lay between the germline ends. The CDR3 runs to 15 residues. Germline CDR1 and CDR2: LNHDA and SQIVND (reference sequence). CDR3 in amino acids: CASSMTRGYYNEQFF. The CDR3 coding sequence is TGTGCCAGTAGTATGACGAGGGGGTACTACAATGAGCAGTTCTTC.

CDR3 sequence (DNA): TGCGCCAGCAGCCAAGATTGGAAGGGGGAGACCCAGTACTTC. This sequence encodes CASSQDWKGETQYF. This chain links TRBV4-1 with TRBJ2-5; a weak D match, TRBD1 (5 bases). Germline V gives CDR1 MGHRA, CDR2 YSYEKL. The CDR3 loop spans 14 amino acids. V was pared by 0 bases and J by 5 bases, with 10 bases between.

The rearrangement links TRBV27 to TRBJ2-2; D is undetermined. Germline V gene data show CDR1 as MNHEY and CDR2 as SMNVEV (reference sequence). V was trimmed by 3 bases and J by 9 bases, leaving 8 bases between them. The CDR3 extends over 12 amino acids. The CDR3 DNA follows: TGTGCCAGCAGTTTCCCAGATCGGGAGCTGTTTTTT. It translates to CASSFPDRELFF.

J is TRBJ1-4 and V is TRBV14; D ambiguous. Germline V lookup: CDR1 SGHDN, CDR2 FVKESK. V was pared by 0 bases and J by 7 bases, with 12 bases between. The CDR3 runs 15 residues. CDR3: CASSQDLGRGEKLFF. CDR3 DNA: TGTGCCAGCAGCCAAGATCTGGGTCGGGGTGAAAAACTGTTTTTT.